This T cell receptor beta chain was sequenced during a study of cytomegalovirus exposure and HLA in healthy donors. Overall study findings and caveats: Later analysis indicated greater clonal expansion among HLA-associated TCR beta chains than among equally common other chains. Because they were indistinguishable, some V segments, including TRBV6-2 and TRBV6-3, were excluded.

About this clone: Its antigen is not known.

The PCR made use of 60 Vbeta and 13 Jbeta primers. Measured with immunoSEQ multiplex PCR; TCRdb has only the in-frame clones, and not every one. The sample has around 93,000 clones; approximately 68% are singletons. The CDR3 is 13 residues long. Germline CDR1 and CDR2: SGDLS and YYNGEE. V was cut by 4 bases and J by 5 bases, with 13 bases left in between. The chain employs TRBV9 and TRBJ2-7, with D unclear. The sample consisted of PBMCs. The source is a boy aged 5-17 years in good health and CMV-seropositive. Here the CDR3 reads CASSPDGKNEQYF. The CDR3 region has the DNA TGTGCCAGCAGCCCCGATGGCAAAAACGAGCAGTACTTC.